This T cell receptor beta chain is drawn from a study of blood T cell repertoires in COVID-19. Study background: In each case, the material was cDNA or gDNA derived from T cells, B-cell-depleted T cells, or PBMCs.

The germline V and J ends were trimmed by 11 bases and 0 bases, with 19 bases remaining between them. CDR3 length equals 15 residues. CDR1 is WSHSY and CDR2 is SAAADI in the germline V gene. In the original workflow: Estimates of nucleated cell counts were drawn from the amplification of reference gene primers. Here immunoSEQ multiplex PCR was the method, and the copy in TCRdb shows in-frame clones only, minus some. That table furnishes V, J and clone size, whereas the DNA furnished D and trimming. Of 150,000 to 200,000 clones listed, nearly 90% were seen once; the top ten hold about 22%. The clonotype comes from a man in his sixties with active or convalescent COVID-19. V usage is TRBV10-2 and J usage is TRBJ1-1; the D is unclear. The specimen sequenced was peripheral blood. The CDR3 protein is CAACTYNRMNTEAFF. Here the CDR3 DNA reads TGCGCCGCCTGTACATACAACAGAATGAACACTGAAGCTTTCTTT.